This is a list of T cell receptor beta chains from one sample in a study of beta chain features in type 1 diabetes. Sequencing was performed with immunoSEQ multiplex PCR; in TCRdb, only in-frame clones are kept and a portion is missing. There are about 140,000 clones in the sample; 6.9% occur only once, and around 1.5% lies in the top ten. Sequenced sample: central memory CD4+ T cells from blood. These receptors originate from a woman younger than 45 in good health. The CDR3 runs from the conserved cysteine through the conserved F or W. The order of the fields is D gene, clone size, V gene, J gene, CDR3 DNA, CDR3 protein. D genes are given only for firm matches. Where a row states a size, it is once, few, many or the class of an expanded clone; other rows omit it.

D: -
size: many
V: TRBV30
J: TRBJ2-1
DNA: TGTGCCTGGAGTGTCACGAGGCTTCGAACATTCTTC
CDR3: CAWSVTRLRTFF

D: TRBD2
size: few
V: TRBV7-2
J: TRBJ2-1
DNA: TGTGCCAGCAGCTCGCGGGAGGGCCGGAGTGAGCAGTTCTTC
CDR3: CASSSREGRSEQFF

D: TRBD1
size: -
V: TRBV15
J: TRBJ2-2
DNA: TGTGCCACCAGCAGAGAACAGGGGTCGACCGGGGAGCTGTTTTTT
CDR3: CATSREQGSTGELFF

D: -
size: -
V: TRBV11-2
J: TRBJ2-7
DNA: TGTGCCAGCAGCTTAGGACAGGCCGGCTACGAGCAGTACTTC
CDR3: CASSLGQAGYEQYF

D: -
size: -
V: TRBV28
J: TRBJ1-3
DNA: TGTGCCAGCAGTGTGGGACTGCAGAGCTCTGGAAACACCATATATTTT
CDR3: CASSVGLQSSGNTIYF

D: TRBD2
size: -
V: TRBV9
J: TRBJ2-3
DNA: TGTGCCAGCAGCGTAGATACTAGCGGGGGCACAGATACGCAGTATTTT
CDR3: CASSVDTSGGTDTQYF

D: -
size: few
V: TRBV19
J: TRBJ1-5
DNA: TGTGCCAGTAGGCAAACAGGGTTAAGCAATCAGCCCCAGCATTTT
CDR3: CASRQTGLSNQPQHF

D: -
size: few
V: TRBV14
J: TRBJ1-1
DNA: TGTGCCAGCAGCCAAGATCTGGACTCCAAAGCTTTCTTT
CDR3: CASSQDLDSKAFF

D: -
size: many
V: TRBV7-2
J: TRBJ2-7
DNA: TGTGCCAGCAGCTTAAAAGGGGGCGGGAAGTCCTACGAGCAGTACTTC
CDR3: CASSLKGGGKSYEQYF

D: -
size: many
V: TRBV15
J: TRBJ1-4
DNA: TGTGCCACCAGCAAGACTGCCAGGGCAACTAATGAAAAACTGTTTTTT
CDR3: CATSKTARATNEKLFF

D: TRBD2
size: -
V: TRBV5-4
J: TRBJ2-1
DNA: TGTGCCAGCAGCAAGAATGCCTTAACTAGCGCCGGGTCCTACAATGAGCAGTTCTTC
CDR3: CASSKNALTSAGSYNEQFF

D: -
size: -
V: TRBV19
J: TRBJ1-2
DNA: TGTGCCAGTAGTAAGCAGGACTATGGCTACACCTTC
CDR3: CASSKQDYGYTF

D: -
size: -
V: TRBV29-1
J: TRBJ1-2
DNA: TGCAGCGTTGGGGAGGTGGCAGGGCGGTATGGCTACACCTTC
CDR3: CSVGEVAGRYGYTF

D: TRBD2
size: few
V: TRBV10-3
J: TRBJ2-3
DNA: TGTGCCACCCTGGGACTAGTACAAGATACGCAGTATTTT
CDR3: CATLGLVQDTQYF

D: -
size: few
V: TRBV19
J: TRBJ2-5
DNA: TGTGCCAGTAGTTCGACGGGGATACAAGAGACCCAGTACTTC
CDR3: CASSSTGIQETQYF

D: -
size: -
V: TRBV6-5
J: TRBJ2-3
DNA: TGTGCCAGCACTAGGACAAGCACAGATACGCAGTATTTT
CDR3: CASTRTSTDTQYF

D: TRBD2
size: -
V: TRBV2
J: TRBJ2-3
DNA: TGTGCCATCAGATCCGGGACTAGCGGGGCCGATACGCAGTATTTT
CDR3: CAIRSGTSGADTQYF

D: -
size: -
V: TRBV27
J: TRBJ2-4
DNA: TGTGCCAGCAGTTTAAGGACACCTCAGGAGAACATTCAGTACTTC
CDR3: CASSLRTPQENIQYF

D: -
size: -
V: TRBV28
J: TRBJ1-2
DNA: TGTGCCAGCAGTTTGAGGCCTAACTATGGCTACACCTTC
CDR3: CASSLRPNYGYTF

D: -
size: -
V: TRBV7-2
J: TRBJ1-1
DNA: TGTGCCAGCAGCCCGACCCCAGGGACTGAAGCTTTCTTT
CDR3: CASSPTPGTEAFF

D: -
size: many
V: TRBV4-3
J: TRBJ2-7
DNA: TGCGCCAGCAGCCAAGCCGACAGCACTATCTACGAGCAGTACTTC
CDR3: CASSQADSTIYEQYF

D: TRBD1
size: few
V: TRBV25-1
J: TRBJ2-1
DNA: TGTGCCAGCAGGGGACAGGGGGCGGGGGATGAGCAGTTCTTC
CDR3: CASRGQGAGDEQFF

D: TRBD2
size: many
V: TRBV18
J: TRBJ2-1
DNA: TGTGCCAGCTCATCCCGGACTAGCGGGGAAATCAATGAGCAGTTCTTC
CDR3: CASSSRTSGEINEQFF

D: -
size: -
V: TRBV4-2
J: TRBJ1-1
DNA: TGTGCCAGCAGGCAGGGTATCTGGAACACTGAAGCTTTCTTT
CDR3: CASRQGIWNTEAFF

D: -
size: many
V: TRBV30
J: TRBJ1-2
DNA: TGTGCCTGGGGCCAGGGGAACTATGGCTACACCTTC
CDR3: CAWGQGNYGYTF

D: -
size: few
V: TRBV18
J: TRBJ2-5
DNA: TGTGCCAGCTCACCCGGCTCGGGGAGGGAGACCCAGTACTTC
CDR3: CASSPGSGRETQYF

D: -
size: -
V: TRBV18
J: TRBJ2-1
DNA: TGTGCCAGCTCACAAGGACTTGCGGGGTCCTCCTACAATGAGCAGTTCTTC
CDR3: CASSQGLAGSSYNEQFF

D: TRBD2
size: few
V: TRBV9
J: TRBJ2-1
DNA: TGTGCCAGCAGCCGGGCTAGCGGGGTGTACAATGAGCAGTTCTTC
CDR3: CASSRASGVYNEQFF

D: TRBD2
size: few
V: TRBV7-3
J: TRBJ2-3
DNA: TGTGCCAGCAGCTTAACACCAGCGGGAGCGGGCACAGATACGCAGTATTTT
CDR3: CASSLTPAGAGTDTQYF

D: TRBD1
size: -
V: TRBV18
J: TRBJ2-5
DNA: TGTGCCAGCTCACCACGTTCAGGGGGTCAAGAGACCCAGTACTTC
CDR3: CASSPRSGGQETQYF

D: TRBD1
size: few
V: TRBV2
J: TRBJ2-7
DNA: TGTGCCAGCAGCCTACAGGGGTCTAACTACGAGCAGTACTTC
CDR3: CASSLQGSNYEQYF

D: TRBD1
size: -
V: TRBV4-2
J: TRBJ2-1
DNA: TGTGCCAGCACCGCTTTTACACAGGGGGCCTACAATGAGCAGTTCTTC
CDR3: CASTAFTQGAYNEQFF

D: -
size: few
V: TRBV4-1
J: TRBJ1-1
DNA: TGCGCCAGCAGCATCAGGGTGAACACTGAAGCTTTCTTT
CDR3: CASSIRVNTEAFF

D: -
size: few
V: TRBV7-2
J: TRBJ2-3
DNA: TGTGCCAGCAAGGCGACGGGAACAGATACGCAGTATTTT
CDR3: CASKATGTDTQYF

D: TRBD1
size: few
V: TRBV11-2
J: TRBJ1-4
DNA: TGTGCCAGCAGCTCCGACAGGGGGCCGACTGAAAAACTGTTTTTT
CDR3: CASSSDRGPTEKLFF

D: -
size: few
V: TRBV7-2
J: TRBJ2-5
DNA: TGTGCCAGCAGCCCCAGGAGGAAAGAGACCCAGTACTTC
CDR3: CASSPRRKETQYF

D: -
size: few
V: TRBV18
J: TRBJ1-4
DNA: TGTGCCAGCTCACCACCGTCCGGTTATGAAAAACTGTTTTTT
CDR3: CASSPPSGYEKLFF

D: -
size: -
V: TRBV2
J: TRBJ2-1
DNA: TGTGCCAGCAGTGAAAGGAGGGACAGTACCTACAATGAGCAGTTCTTC
CDR3: CASSERRDSTYNEQFF

D: -
size: few
V: TRBV14
J: TRBJ1-1
DNA: TGTGCCAGCAGCGGAGGATGGGGAGGGAACACTGAAGCTTTCTTT
CDR3: CASSGGWGGNTEAFF

D: TRBD1
size: few
V: TRBV4-3
J: TRBJ2-1
DNA: TGCGCCAGCAGCCAAGATGGGACAGGGGCCAATGAGCAGTTCTTC
CDR3: CASSQDGTGANEQFF